The source of this T cell receptor (beta chain) is a study of Ad26.COV2.S vaccination and SARS-CoV-2 variants. General study results and limits: Breadth, reportedly substantial, characterized the spike-specific CD8+ and CD4+ T cell responses after vaccination.

Treatment specified: over 15 received Ad26.COV2.S at low or high dose, single or two shots; about 5 received placebo; per-sample allocation not given. The study sampled participants on day 63 after the first vaccine or placebo injection. The CDR3 loop spans 12 amino acids. Per the germline V gene, CDR1 is SGHNT and CDR2 is YYREEE (reference sequence). The V end was cut by 4 bases, the J end by 4 bases, with 8 bases between. Some clones are missing from TCRdb's copy, which holds only in-frame ones; the method was immunoSEQ multiplex PCR. The data contain roughly 700,000 clones, more than 80% of them seen just once; the ten biggest clones take up over 1.3%. Details on this clone: Its antigen is as yet unknown. The same CDR3 can be traced to other DNA sequences in this sample.

The TCR sequence derives from a person aged 18-60 years who received the Ad26.COV2.S COVID-19 vaccine or a placebo. Sequencing used peripheral blood, obtained in a trial of Ad26.COV2.S vaccine versus placebo. V and J are TRBV5-4 and TRBJ1-1, with D possibly matching TRBD1 (6 bases). CDR3 nucleotide sequence: TGTGCCAGCAGCCTGGACAGCACTGAAGCTTTCTTT. Encoded protein: CASSLDSTEAFF. The full variable domain, rest sourced from reference TRBV5-4 and TRBJ1-1, is ETGVTQSPTHLIKTRGQQVTLRCSSQSGHNTVSWYQQALGQGPQFIFQYYREEENGRGNFPPRFSGLQFPNYSSELNVNALELDDSALYLCASSLDSTEAFFGQGTRLTVV.